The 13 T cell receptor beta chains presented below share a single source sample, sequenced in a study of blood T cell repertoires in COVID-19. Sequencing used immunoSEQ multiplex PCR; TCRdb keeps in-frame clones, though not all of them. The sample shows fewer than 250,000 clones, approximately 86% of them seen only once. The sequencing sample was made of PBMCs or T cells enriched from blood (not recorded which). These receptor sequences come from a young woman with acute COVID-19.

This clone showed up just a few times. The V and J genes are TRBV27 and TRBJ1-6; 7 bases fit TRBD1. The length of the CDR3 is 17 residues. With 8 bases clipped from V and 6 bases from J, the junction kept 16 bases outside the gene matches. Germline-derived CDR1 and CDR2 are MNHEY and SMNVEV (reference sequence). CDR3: CASRSLGQGGFNSPLHF. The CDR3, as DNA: TGTGCCAGCCGCTCCCTTGGGCAGGGGGGTTTTAATTCACCCCTCCACTTT.

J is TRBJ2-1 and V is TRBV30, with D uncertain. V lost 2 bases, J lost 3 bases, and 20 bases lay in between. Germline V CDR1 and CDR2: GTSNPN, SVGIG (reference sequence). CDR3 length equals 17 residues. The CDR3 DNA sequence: TGTGCCTGGAGTAAACGGGTAGGCAGTGCCTTCTACAATGAGCAGTTCTTC. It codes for CAWSKRVGSAFYNEQFF.

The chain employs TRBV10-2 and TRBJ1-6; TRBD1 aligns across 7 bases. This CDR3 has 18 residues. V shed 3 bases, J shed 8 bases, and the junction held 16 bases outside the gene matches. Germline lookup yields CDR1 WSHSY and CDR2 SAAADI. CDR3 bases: TGCGCCAGCAGTGACCGGGGGGGGACAGCTTTGTTTGATTCACCCCTCCACTTT. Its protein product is CASSDRGGTALFDSPLHF.

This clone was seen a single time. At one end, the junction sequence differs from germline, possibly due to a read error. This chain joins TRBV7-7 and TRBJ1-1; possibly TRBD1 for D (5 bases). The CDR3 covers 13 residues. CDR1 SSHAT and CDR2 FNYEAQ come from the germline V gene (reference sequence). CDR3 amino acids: CASSLDSNTEAFF. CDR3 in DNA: TGTGCTAGCAGCTTAGACAGTAACACTGAAGCTTTCTTT.

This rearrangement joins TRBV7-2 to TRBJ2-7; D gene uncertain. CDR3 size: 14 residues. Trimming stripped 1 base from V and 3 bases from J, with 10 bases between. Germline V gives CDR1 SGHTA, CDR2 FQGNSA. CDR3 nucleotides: TGTGCCAGCAGCTTAGATCAGACGGGCTACGAGCAGTACTTC. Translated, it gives CASSLDQTGYEQYF.

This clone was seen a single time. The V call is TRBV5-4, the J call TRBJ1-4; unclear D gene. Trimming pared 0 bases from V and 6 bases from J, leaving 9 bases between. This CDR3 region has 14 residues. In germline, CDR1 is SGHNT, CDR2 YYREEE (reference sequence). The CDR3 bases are TGTGCCAGCAGCTTGGACGGTTCCGATGAAAAACTGTTTTTT. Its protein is CASSLDGSDEKLFF.

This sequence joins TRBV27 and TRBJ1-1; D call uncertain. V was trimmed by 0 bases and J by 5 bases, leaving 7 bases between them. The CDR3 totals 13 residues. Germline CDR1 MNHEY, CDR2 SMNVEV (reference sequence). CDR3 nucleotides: TGTGCCAGCAGTTTATCGGGCGTTACTGAAGCTTTCTTT. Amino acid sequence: CASSLSGVTEAFF.

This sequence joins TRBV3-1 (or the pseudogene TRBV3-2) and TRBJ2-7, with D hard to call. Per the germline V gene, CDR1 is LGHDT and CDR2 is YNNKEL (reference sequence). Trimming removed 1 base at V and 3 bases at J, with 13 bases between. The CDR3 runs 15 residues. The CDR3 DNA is TGTGCCAGCAGCCAAGGTCCCGGGTGCTACTACGAGCAGTACTTC. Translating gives CASSQGPGCYYEQYF.

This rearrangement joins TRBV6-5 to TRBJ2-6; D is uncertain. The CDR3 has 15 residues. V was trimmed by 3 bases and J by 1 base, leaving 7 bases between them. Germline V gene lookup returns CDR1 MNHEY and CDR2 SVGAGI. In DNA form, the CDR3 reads TGTGCCAGCAGTTATTTGAGTTCTGGGGCCAACGTCCTGACTTTC. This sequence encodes CASSYLSSGANVLTF.

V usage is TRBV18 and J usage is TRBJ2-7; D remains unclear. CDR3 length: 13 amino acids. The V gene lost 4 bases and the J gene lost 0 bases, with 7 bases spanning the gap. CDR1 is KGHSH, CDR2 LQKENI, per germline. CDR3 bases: TGTGCCAGCTCACTCCCCCTCTCCTACGAGCAGTACTTC. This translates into CASSLPLSYEQYF.

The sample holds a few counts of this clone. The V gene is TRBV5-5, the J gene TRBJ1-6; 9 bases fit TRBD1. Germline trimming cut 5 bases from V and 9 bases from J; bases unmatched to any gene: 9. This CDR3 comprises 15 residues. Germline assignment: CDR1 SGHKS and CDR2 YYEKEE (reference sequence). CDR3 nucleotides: TGTGCCAGCAGACCAGAACAGGGGGCGAGTTCACCCCTCCACTTT. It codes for CASRPEQGASSPLHF.

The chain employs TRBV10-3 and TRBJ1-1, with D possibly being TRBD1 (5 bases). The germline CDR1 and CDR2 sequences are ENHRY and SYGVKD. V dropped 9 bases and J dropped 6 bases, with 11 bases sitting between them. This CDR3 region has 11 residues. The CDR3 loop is CAIGTGPEAFF. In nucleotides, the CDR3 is TGTGCCATAGGGACTGGGCCTGAAGCTTTCTTT.

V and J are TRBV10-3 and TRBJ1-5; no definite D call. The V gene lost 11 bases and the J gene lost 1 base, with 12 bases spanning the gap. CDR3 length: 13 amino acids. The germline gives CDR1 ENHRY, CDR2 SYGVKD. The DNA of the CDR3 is TGTGCCTCTCAATGGGAGAGCAATCAGCCCCAGCATTTT. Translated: CASQWESNQPQHF.